This T cell receptor beta chain derives from a study of identical twins. TCRdb re-derived calls from the 5' RACE reads in MiXCR, one entry per CDR3 protein. The repertoire holds a few hundred thousand distinct CDR3 sequences, less than 20% seen once, with 12% in the top ten. This CDR3 has 15 amino acids. The germline V gene encodes CDR1 MNHEY and CDR2 SVGAGI. V lost 0 bases to trimming and J lost 5 bases, with 11 bases between them. V usage is TRBV6-5 and J usage is TRBJ1-5, with D maybe TRBD1 (6 bases). This clonotype was obtained from a man aged 50 or older in good health. What was sequenced was naive T cells sorted from blood. The CDR3 is CASSYSGANHQPQHF. The CDR3 bases are TGTGCCAGCAGTTACTCGGGGGCGAACCATCAGCCCCAGCATTTT.